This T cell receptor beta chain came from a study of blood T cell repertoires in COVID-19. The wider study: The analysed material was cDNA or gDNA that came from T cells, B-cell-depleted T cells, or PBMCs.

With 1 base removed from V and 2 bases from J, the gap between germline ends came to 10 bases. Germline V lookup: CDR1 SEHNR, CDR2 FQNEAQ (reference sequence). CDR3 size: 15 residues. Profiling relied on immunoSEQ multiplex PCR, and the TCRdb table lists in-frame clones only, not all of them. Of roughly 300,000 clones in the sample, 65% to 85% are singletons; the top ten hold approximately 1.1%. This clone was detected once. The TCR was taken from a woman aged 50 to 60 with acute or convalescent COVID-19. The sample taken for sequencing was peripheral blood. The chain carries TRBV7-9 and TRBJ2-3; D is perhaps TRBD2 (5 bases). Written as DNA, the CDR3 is TGTGCCAGCAGCTTAGGGACTGCCTTCACAGATACGCAGTATTTT. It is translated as CASSLGTAFTDTQYF.